The 6 T cell receptor beta chains below all came from one sample that was sequenced in a study of radiotherapy plus CTLA-4 blockade in lung cancer. Here immunoSEQ multiplex PCR was the method, and the copy in TCRdb shows in-frame clones only, minus some. The sample yields 120,000 or so clones, just under 80% seen once. Specimen: peripheral blood, collected from a patient treated with radiotherapy plus ipilimumab. These receptors were taken from a human donor with non-small cell lung cancer who had a partial response to radiotherapy plus ipilimumab.

CDR3 DNA sequence: TGTGCCAGCAGCCCGAGGTCCAGGGCTTACGAGCAGTACTTC. Translation: CASSPRSRAYEQYF. The rearrangement links TRBV6-5 to TRBJ2-7; possibly TRBD1 for D (5 bases). The CDR3 is 14 residues long. Germline CDR1 is MNHEY and CDR2 is SVGAGI. Between the trimmed V and J ends, which lost 6 bases and 4 bases, there was a span of 16 bases.

V usage is TRBV7-9 and J usage is TRBJ1-2; possible D gene TRBD1, 6 bases. Between the trimmed V and J ends, which lost 6 bases and 8 bases, there was a span of 13 bases. Germline V lookup: CDR1 SEHNR, CDR2 FQNEAQ (reference sequence). The CDR3 runs 12 residues. The DNA for the CDR3 is TGTGCCAGCAGTCAAACGGACAGAGGCTACACCTTC. This encodes CASSQTDRGYTF. Full variable domain (outside the CDR3, taken from reference TRBV7-9 and TRBJ1-2): DTGVSQNPRHKITKRGQNVTFRCDPISEHNRLYWYRQTLGQGPEFLTYFQNEAQLEKSRLLSDRFSAERPKGSFSTLEIQRTEQGDSAMYLCASSQTDRGYTFGSGTRLTVV.

The chain carries TRBV6-5 and TRBJ1-5; 7 bases align to TRBD1. J lost 9 bases, V lost 5 bases, and 13 bases had no gene match. The CDR3 totals 15 residues. Looked up from germline, CDR1 is MNHEY and CDR2 is SVGAGI. The CDR3 DNA sequence: TGTGCCAGCAGTCCCAGGGGCAGGGGGAATAGGCCCCAGCATTTT. As protein: CASSPRGRGNRPQHF.

There are a few counts of this clone. The gene calls are TRBV5-4 and TRBJ2-3, with 13 nucleotides matching TRBD2. Germline CDR1 SGHNT, CDR2 YYREEE (reference sequence). Unmatched junction bases numbered 4, after V lost 6 bases and J lost 3 bases. The CDR3 is 15 amino acids. CDR3 nucleotide sequence: TGTGCCAGCACGCGGACTAGCGGGAGTACAGATACGCAGTATTTT. Translating it yields CASTRTSGSTDTQYF.

This chain links TRBV27 with TRBJ2-1; the match to TRBD1 covers 7 bases. J was trimmed by 7 bases and V by 8 bases; bases with no gene match: 11. This CDR3 contains 14 residues. Germline CDR1 reads MNHEY; CDR2 reads SMNVEV (reference sequence). CDR3 coding DNA: TGTGCCAGCTCCCTACAGGGGAGTTCGAATGAGCAGTTCTTC. This encodes CASSLQGSSNEQFF.

The chain couples TRBV7-9 to TRBJ2-5; 9 nucleotides line up with TRBD2. J gave up 3 bases and V 4 bases, and 9 bases lay outside the gene matches. Germline CDR1 and CDR2: SEHNR and FQNEAQ (reference sequence). The length of the CDR3 is 16 residues. In DNA form, the CDR3 reads TGTGCCAGCAGCTATATCTCGGGACTAGCTAAAGAGACCCAGTACTTC. Translation gives CASSYISGLAKETQYF.